Detailed here is one T cell receptor beta chain. The antigen is unknown. These data originate in a study of neurological immune-mediated disorders. Using its own MiXCR run on the 5' RACE reads, TCRdb lists one record per CDR3 protein. Of some 26,000 distinct CDR3 sequences in the sample, 6.6% were seen once. Findings of the study overall: Levels of TCR clonal expansion peaked in HTLV-1-associated myelopathy and reached their lowest in multiple sclerosis, under those of healthy controls.

Trimming took off 2 bases at V and 4 bases at J, with 17 bases between the two ends. Germline CDR1 and CDR2: MNHNS and SASEGT. This CDR3 spans 16 amino acids. The TCR sequence derives from a woman aged 50 to 65 in good health. Sequencing input: PBMCs. This rearrangement joins TRBV6-1 to TRBJ1-2, with no clear D. Here the CDR3 reads CASSEFTRQGPYGYTF. In DNA, the CDR3 is TGTGCCAGCAGTGAATTTACTAGACAAGGTCCCTATGGCTACACCTTC.